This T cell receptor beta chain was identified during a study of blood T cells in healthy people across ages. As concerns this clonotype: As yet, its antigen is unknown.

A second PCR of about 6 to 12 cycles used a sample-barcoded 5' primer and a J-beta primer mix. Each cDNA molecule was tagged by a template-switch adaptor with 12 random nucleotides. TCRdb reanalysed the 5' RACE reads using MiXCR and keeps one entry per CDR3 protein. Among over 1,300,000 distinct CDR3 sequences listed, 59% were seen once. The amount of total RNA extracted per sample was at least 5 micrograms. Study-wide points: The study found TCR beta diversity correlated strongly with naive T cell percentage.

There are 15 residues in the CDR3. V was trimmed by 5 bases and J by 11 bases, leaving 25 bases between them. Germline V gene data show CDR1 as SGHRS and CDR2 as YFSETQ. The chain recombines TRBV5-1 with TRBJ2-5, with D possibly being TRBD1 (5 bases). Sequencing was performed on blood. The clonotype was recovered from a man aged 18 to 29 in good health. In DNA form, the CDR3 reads TGCGCCAGCAGGGCAGGACAACCCCGTAGGAATGAGCAGTACTTC. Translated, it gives CASRAGQPRRNEQYF. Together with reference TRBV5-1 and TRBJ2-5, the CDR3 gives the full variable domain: KAGVTQTPRYLIKTRGQQVTLSCSPISGHRSVSWYQQTPGQGLQFLFEYFSETQRNKGNFPGRFSGRQFSNSRSEMNVSTLELGDSALYLCASRAGQPRRNEQYFGPGTRLLVL.